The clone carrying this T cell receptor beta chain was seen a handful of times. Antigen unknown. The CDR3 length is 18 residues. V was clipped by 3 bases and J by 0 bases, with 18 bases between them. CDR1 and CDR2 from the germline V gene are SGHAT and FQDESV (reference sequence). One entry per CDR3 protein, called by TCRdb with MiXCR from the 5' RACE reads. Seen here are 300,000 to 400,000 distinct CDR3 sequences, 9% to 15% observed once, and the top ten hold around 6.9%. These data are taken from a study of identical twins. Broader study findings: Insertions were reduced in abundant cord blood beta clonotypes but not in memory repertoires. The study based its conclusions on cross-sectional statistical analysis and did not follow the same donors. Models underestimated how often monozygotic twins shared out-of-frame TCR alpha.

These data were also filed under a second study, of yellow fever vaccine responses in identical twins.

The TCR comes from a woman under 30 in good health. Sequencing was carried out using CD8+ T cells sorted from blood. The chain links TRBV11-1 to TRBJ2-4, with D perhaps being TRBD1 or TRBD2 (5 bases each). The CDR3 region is CASSLYPRDDLAKNIQYF. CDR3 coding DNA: TGTGCCAGCAGCTTGTACCCAAGGGACGACTTAGCCAAAAACATTCAGTACTTC.